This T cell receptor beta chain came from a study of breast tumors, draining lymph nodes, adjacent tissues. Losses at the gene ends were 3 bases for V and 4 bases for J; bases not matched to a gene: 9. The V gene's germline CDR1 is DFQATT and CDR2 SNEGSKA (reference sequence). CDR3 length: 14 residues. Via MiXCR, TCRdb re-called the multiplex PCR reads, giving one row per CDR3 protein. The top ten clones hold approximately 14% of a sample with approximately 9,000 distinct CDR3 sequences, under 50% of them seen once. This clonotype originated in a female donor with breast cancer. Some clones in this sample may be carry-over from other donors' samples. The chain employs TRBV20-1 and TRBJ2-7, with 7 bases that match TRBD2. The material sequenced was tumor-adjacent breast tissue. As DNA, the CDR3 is TGCAGTGCTAGCTCGGTTAGCGGGTATTACGAGCAGTACTTC. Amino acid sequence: CSASSVSGYYEQYF.